These 4 T cell receptor beta chains came from one sample sequenced in a study of cytomegalovirus exposure and HLA in healthy donors. The PCR was carried out with 60 Vbeta primers and 13 Jbeta primers. TCRdb's table, derived via immunoSEQ multiplex PCR, lists solely in-frame clones and lacks some. Of around 150,000 clones detected, more than 80% appear once; the ten largest clones hold about 13%. Material for sequencing was PBMCs. The receptors were gathered from a woman between 45 and 65 years old in good health and CMV-seronegative.

This clone has just one count. The chain joins TRBV7-2 to TRBJ1-4; 7 bases are a match to TRBD1. With V trimmed by 3 bases and J by 8 bases, 12 bases remained unmatched. Germline V gene lookup returns CDR1 SGHTA and CDR2 FQGNSA. The CDR3 is made up of 16 amino acids. CDR3 bases: TGTGCCAGCAGCTTCCTTAGTTCTGGCAGGGGGGAAAAACTGTTTTTT. Amino acids: CASSFLSSGRGEKLFF.

This rearrangement joins TRBV18 to TRBJ2-7; the D gene is possibly TRBD2 (6 bases). Trimming shortened V by 3 bases and J by 2 bases, and 11 bases separated the two germline ends. The germline CDR1 and CDR2 sequences are KGHSH and LQKENI. The CDR3 is made up of 14 amino acids. The CDR3 is CASSPAGGTYEQYF. CDR3 bases: TGTGCCAGCTCACCGGCCGGGGGAACCTACGAGCAGTACTTC.

The chain employs TRBV7-2 and TRBJ2-3; D perhaps matches TRBD2 (5 bases). Trimming took off 0 bases at V and 6 bases at J, with 10 bases between the two ends. CDR3 length: 14 amino acids. The V gene's germline CDR1 is SGHTA and CDR2 FQGNSA. This CDR3 is CASSLARDSDTQYF. CDR3 sequence (DNA): TGTGCCAGCAGCTTAGCGAGGGATTCGGATACGCAGTATTTT.

The chain couples TRBV28 to TRBJ2-1; D is unresolved. The CDR3 runs to 13 residues. Trimming stripped 4 bases from V and 5 bases from J, with 9 bases between. The germline CDR1 and CDR2 sequences are MDHEN and SYDVKM. The DNA for the CDR3 is TGTGCCAGCAGTTCGAGCCCCAACAATGAGCAGTTCTTC. Its protein product is CASSSSPNNEQFF.